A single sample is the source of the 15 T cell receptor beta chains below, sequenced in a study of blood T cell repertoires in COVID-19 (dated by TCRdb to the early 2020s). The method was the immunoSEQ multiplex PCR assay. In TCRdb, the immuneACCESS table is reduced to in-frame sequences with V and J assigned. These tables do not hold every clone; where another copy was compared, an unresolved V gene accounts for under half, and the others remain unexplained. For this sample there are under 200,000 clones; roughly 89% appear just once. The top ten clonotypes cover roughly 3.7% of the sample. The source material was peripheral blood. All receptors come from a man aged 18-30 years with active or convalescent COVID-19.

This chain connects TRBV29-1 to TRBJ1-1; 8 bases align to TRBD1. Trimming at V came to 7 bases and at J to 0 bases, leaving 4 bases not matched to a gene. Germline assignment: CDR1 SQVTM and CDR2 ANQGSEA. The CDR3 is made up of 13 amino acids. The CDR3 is CSGGTGLNTEAFF. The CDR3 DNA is TGCAGCGGGGGGACAGGTTTGAACACTGAAGCTTTCTTT.

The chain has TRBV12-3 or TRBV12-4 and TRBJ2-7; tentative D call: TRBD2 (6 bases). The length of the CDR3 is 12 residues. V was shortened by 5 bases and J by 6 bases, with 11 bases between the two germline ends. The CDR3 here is CASSTRGFEQYF. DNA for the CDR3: TGTGCCAGCAGTACCCGGGGGTTCGAGCAGTACTTC.

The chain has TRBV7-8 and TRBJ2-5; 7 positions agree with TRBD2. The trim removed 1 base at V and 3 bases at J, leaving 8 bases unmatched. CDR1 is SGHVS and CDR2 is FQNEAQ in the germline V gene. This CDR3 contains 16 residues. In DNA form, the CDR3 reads TGTGCCAGCAGCTTAGAGCGGGGTCTAGGGGAAGAGACCCAGTACTTC. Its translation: CASSLERGLGEETQYF.

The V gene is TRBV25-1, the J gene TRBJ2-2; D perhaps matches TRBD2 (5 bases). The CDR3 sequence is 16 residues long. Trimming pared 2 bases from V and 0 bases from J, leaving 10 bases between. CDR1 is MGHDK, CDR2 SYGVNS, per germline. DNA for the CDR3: TGTGCCAGCAGTGAACTTCATAGCGCGAACACCGGGGAGCTGTTTTTT. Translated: CASSELHSANTGELFF.

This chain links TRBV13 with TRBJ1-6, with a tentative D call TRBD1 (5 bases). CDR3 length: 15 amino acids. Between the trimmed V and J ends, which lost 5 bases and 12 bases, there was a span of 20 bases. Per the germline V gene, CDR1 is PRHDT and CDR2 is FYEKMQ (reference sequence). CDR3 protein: CASSPEMQGWGPLHF. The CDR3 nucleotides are TGTGCCAGCAGCCCAGAGATGCAGGGTTGGGGACCCCTCCACTTT.

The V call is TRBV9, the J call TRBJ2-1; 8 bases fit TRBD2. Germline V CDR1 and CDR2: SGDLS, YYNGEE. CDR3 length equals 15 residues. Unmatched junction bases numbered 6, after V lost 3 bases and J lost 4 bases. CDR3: CASSALAGQYNEQFF. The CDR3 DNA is TGTGCCAGCAGCGCCTTAGCGGGACAATACAATGAGCAGTTCTTC.

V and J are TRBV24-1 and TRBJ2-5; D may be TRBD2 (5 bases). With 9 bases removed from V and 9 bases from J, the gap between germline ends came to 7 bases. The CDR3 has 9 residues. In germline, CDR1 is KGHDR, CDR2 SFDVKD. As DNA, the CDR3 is TGTGCCACCCTGCGGGCCCAGTACTTC. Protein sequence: CATLRAQYF.

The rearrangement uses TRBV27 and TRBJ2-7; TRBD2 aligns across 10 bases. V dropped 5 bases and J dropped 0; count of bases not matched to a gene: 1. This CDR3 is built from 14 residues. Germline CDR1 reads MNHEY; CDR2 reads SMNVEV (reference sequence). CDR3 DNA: TGTGCCAGCAGTACTAGCGGGGCCTCCTACGAGCAGTACTTC. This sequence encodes CASSTSGASYEQYF.

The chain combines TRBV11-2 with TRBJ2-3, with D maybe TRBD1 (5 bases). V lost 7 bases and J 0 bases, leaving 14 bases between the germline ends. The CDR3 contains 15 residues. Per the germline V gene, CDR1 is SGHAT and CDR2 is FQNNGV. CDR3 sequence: CASTKQGASTDTQYF. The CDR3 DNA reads TGTGCCAGCACCAAACAAGGGGCTAGCACAGATACGCAGTATTTT. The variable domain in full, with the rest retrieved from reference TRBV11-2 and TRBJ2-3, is EAGVAQSPRYKIIEKRQSVAFWCNPISGHATLYWYQQILGQGPKLLIQFQNNGVVDDSQLPKDRFSAERLKGVDSTLKIQPAKLEDSAVYLCASTKQGASTDTQYFGPGTRLTVL.

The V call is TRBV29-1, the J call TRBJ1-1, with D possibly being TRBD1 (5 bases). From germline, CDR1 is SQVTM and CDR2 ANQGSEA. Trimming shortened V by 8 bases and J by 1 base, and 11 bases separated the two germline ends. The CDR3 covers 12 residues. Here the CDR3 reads CSIPRGNTEAFF. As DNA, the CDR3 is TGCAGCATTCCTAGGGGGAACACTGAAGCTTTCTTT.

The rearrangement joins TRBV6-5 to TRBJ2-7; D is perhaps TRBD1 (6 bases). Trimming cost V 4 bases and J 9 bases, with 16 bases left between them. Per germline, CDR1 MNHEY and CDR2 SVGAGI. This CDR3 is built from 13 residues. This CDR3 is CASSFQQEGGQYF. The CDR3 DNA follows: TGTGCCAGCAGTTTCCAGCAGGAAGGGGGGCAGTACTTC.

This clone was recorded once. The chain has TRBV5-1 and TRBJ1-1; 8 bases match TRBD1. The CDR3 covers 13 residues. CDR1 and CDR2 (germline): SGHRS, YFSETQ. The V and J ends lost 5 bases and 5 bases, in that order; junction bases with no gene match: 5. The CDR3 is CASSQGAGTEAFF. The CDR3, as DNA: TGCGCCAGCAGTCAGGGGGCCGGGACTGAAGCTTTCTTT.

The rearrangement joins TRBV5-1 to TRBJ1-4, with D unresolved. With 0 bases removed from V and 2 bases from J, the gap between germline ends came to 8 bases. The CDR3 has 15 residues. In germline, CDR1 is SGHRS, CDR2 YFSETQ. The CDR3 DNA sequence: TGCGCCAGCAGCTTGGATCCGAGTACTAATGAAAAACTGTTTTTT. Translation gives CASSLDPSTNEKLFF.

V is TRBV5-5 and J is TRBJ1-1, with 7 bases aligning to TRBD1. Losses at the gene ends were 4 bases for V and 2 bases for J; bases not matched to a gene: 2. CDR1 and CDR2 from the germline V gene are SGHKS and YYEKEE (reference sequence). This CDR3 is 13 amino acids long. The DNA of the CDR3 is TGTGCCAGCAGCCGACAGGGCAACACTGAAGCTTTCTTT. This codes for CASSRQGNTEAFF.

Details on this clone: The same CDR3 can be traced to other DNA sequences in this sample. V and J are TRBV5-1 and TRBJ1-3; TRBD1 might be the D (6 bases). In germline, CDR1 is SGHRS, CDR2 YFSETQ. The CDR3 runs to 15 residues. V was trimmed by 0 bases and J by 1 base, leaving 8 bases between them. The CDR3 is CASSLDRVSGNTIYF. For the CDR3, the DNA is TGCGCCAGCAGCTTGGACAGGGTGTCTGGAAACACCATATATTTT.